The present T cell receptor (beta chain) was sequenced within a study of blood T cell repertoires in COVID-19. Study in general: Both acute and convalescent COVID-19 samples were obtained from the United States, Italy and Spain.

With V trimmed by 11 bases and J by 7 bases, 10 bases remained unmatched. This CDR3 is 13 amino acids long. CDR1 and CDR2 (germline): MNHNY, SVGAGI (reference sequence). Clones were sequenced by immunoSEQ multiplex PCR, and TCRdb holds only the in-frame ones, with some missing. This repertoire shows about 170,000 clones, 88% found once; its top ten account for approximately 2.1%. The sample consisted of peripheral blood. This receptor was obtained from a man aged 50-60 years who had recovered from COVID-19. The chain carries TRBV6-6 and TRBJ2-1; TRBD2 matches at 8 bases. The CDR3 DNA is TGTGCCGCCTTTGGGAGCGGGAGAAATGAGCAGTTCTTC. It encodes CAAFGSGRNEQFF.